This is a list of T cell receptor beta chains from one sample in a study of T cells in Graves' hyperthyroidism and ophthalmopathy. TCRdb redid the calling of the multiplex PCR reads with MiXCR, one entry per CDR3 protein. The repertoire holds roughly 500,000 distinct CDR3 sequences, with over 45% as singletons. Sample: peripheral blood or thyroid tissue (not recorded which). Every receptor here comes from an adult woman with Graves' disease, either hyperthyroidism or ophthalmopathy (not recorded which). CDR3s include the opening cysteine and the closing phenylalanine or tryptophan. D genes are given only for firm matches. Part of the rows lack a size; the others show once, few, many or a class for expanded clones.

v_gene,j_gene,abundance,d_gene,CDR3aa,CDR3nt
TRBV9,TRBJ2-7,once,NA,CASSGDVAPYEQYF,TGTGCCAGCAGCGGGGACGTAGCCCCCTACGAGCAGTACTTC
TRBV7-8,TRBJ1-5,NA,NA,CASSVGWSPQHF,TGTGCCAGCAGCGTCGGGTGGTCACCCCAGCATTTT
TRBV2,TRBJ1-1,NA,NA,CASSGSDRNTEAFF,TGTGCCAGCAGTGGCTCGGACCGGAACACTGAAGCTTTCTTT
TRBV29-1,TRBJ2-6,many,TRBD2,CSFWGGIDGANVLTF,TGCAGCTTTTGGGGGGGAATTGACGGGGCCAACGTCCTGACTTTC
TRBV7-8,TRBJ2-5,NA,NA,CASSFWKGQETQYF,TGTGCCAGCAGCTTTTGGAAGGGCCAAGAGACCCAGTACTTC
TRBV15,TRBJ1-4,many,NA,CATRAGLQAGTNEKLFF,TGTGCCACCAGAGCCGGGCTACAGGCCGGAACTAATGAAAAACTGTTTTTT
TRBV5-1,TRBJ1-1,many,TRBD1,CASSLGTGDTEAFF,TGCGCCAGCAGCTTAGGGACAGGGGACACTGAAGCTTTCTTT
TRBV11-2,TRBJ2-7,NA,NA,CASSPMGGQGRTGQYF,TGTGCCAGCAGCCCTATGGGGGGGCAGGGCCGTACAGGGCAGTACTTC
TRBV19,TRBJ2-7,NA,NA,CASSTYDRSSYEQYF,TGTGCCAGTAGTACTTACGACAGGAGCTCCTACGAGCAGTACTTC
TRBV2,TRBJ2-5,many,TRBD1,CASSEQGAGETQYF,TGTGCCAGCAGTGAACAGGGGGCGGGAGAGACCCAGTACTTC
TRBV29-1,TRBJ1-1,NA,NA,CSVVGDTEAFF,TGCAGCGTCGTGGGGGACACTGAAGCTTTCTTT
TRBV7-9,TRBJ2-2,many,NA,CATPDQTGGAGELFF,TGTGCCACCCCGGACCAGACTGGAGGGGCCGGGGAGCTGTTTTTT
TRBV29-1,TRBJ1-1,NA,NA,CSAPGHLNTEAFF,TGCAGCGCACCGGGACACCTGAACACTGAAGCTTTCTTT
TRBV20-1,TRBJ1-1,many,NA,CSAHLDENTEAFF,TGCAGTGCCCACTTGGACGAGAACACTGAAGCTTTCTTT
TRBV6-6,TRBJ1-6,NA,NA,CASSRGISPLHF,TGTGCCAGCAGTCGGGGGATCTCACCCCTCCACTTT
TRBV2,TRBJ1-5,once,NA,CASVRELGQPQHF,TGTGCCAGCGTCAGGGAGCTGGGTCAGCCCCAGCATTTT
TRBV19,TRBJ2-5,many,NA,CASKRGNQETQYF,TGTGCCAGCAAAAGGGGGAACCAAGAGACCCAGTACTTC
TRBV6-5,TRBJ1-5,few,NA,CASSLKEVQPQHF,TGTGCCAGCAGTCTGAAAGAGGTCCAGCCCCAGCATTTT
TRBV29-1,TRBJ1-2,NA,NA,CSAMTDARYGYTF,TGCAGCGCAATGACCGACGCCCGCTATGGCTACACCTTC
TRBV24-1,TRBJ1-5,NA,NA,CATSNRVNQPQHF,TGTGCCACCAGTAACAGGGTCAATCAGCCCCAGCATTTT
TRBV5-1,TRBJ1-6,NA,NA,CASSLNSAGAGGSPLHF,TGCGCCAGCAGCTTGAATTCCGCAGGAGCCGGAGGTTCACCCCTCCACTTT
TRBV6-5,TRBJ1-5,NA,TRBD1,CASSGTGDNQPQHF,TGTGCCAGCAGCGGGACAGGGGATAATCAGCCCCAGCATTTT
TRBV20-1,TRBJ1-2,NA,NA,CSARDGTKYGYTF,TGCAGTGCTAGAGATGGGACTAAATATGGCTACACCTTC
TRBV7-9,TRBJ1-4,NA,NA,CASSRQRNEKLFF,TGTGCCAGCTCGAGACAGAGAAATGAAAAACTGTTTTTT
TRBV4-3,TRBJ1-5,NA,NA,CASSQEPFGNQPQHF,TGCGCCAGCAGCCAAGAGCCCTTTGGGAATCAGCCCCAGCATTTT
TRBV7-8,TRBJ1-5,NA,NA,CASSLGRISNQPQHF,TGTGCCAGCAGCTTAGGCAGGATTAGCAATCAGCCCCAGCATTTT
TRBV29-1,TRBJ1-2,many,NA,CSVEGSVDYGYTF,TGCAGCGTTGAGGGATCTGTGGACTATGGCTACACCTTC
TRBV4-2,TRBJ2-7,NA,NA,CASSQSGREYPYEQYF,TGTGCCAGCAGCCAAAGTGGCCGGGAGTACCCCTACGAGCAGTACTTC
TRBV5-1,TRBJ2-3,few,NA,CASSSLAAGDTQYF,TGCGCCAGCAGCTCCTTAGCGGCGGGGGATACGCAGTATTTT